This section outlines one T cell receptor beta chain sequence together with its context. Its specificity is not known. PCR primers comprised 60 Vbeta and 13 Jbeta primers. Sequencing used immunoSEQ multiplex PCR; TCRdb keeps in-frame clones, though not all of them. The data show some 190,000 clones, roughly 80% seen once. The V gene end was trimmed by 5 bases and the J gene end by 5 bases; junction bases not matched to a gene: 4. The CDR3 sequence is 13 residues long. Germline V gene lookup returns CDR1 MNHNS and CDR2 SASEGT. This specimen belongs to a study of cytomegalovirus exposure and HLA in healthy donors. Whole-study findings and limits: According to a later analysis, most TCR beta chains associated with CMV appeared HLA-restricted. A missense DCLRE1C variant was associated with V- and J-gene trimming of TCR beta chains in a later analysis, and an independent cohort replicated the association.

What was sequenced was PBMCs. The chain couples TRBV6-1 to TRBJ1-1; 8 bases are a match to TRBD1. The TCR sequence derives from a female donor in good health and CMV-seronegative. Written as DNA, the CDR3 is TGTGCCAGCAGTTCTGGACAGGGAACTGAAGCTTTCTTT. Translating it yields CASSSGQGTEAFF.